A selection of T cell receptor beta chains follows, all from one sample in a study of T cell changes during pregnancy in multiple sclerosis. Profiled with immunoSEQ multiplex PCR; TCRdb holds only in-frame clones, not every one. The data show approximately 39,000 clones, about 94% seen once. Source: CD4+ T cells from peripheral blood mononuclear cells, taken in the second trimester of pregnancy. The receptors originated from a female donor with multiple sclerosis, enrolled in a pregnancy study. Both conserved end residues are part of each CDR3. The D gene is left open where the match is weak. Clone size is not always given. Where it is, it says once, few, many or a class for expanded clones.

13	TRBV19	TRBJ1-1	.	.	CASKSRGNTEAFF	TGTGCCAGTAAGTCGCGAGGGAACACTGAAGCTTTCTTT
16	TRBV7-9	TRBJ2-2	.	TRBD1	CASSPRGTGVPGELFF	TGTGCCAGCAGCCCACGCGGGACAGGCGTCCCCGGGGAGCTGTTTTTT
17	TRBV4-3	TRBJ2-7	.	.	CASSQDLRTGQGYEQYF	TGCGCCAGCAGCCAAGATCTAAGAACAGGACAAGGCTACGAGCAGTACTTC
13	TRBV5-1	TRBJ2-2	.	TRBD1	CASSPDRVWELFF	TGCGCCAGCAGCCCTGACAGGGTGTGGGAGCTGTTTTTT
12	TRBV29-1	TRBJ2-3	few	.	CSVATSTDTQYF	TGCAGCGTCGCGACTAGCACAGATACGCAGTATTTT
16	TRBV7-9	TRBJ2-1	.	TRBD2	CASSPPTGLAKNEQFF	TGTGCCAGCAGCCCTCCGACGGGACTAGCGAAAAATGAGCAGTTCTTC
17	TRBV28	TRBJ2-7	.	TRBD2	CASSSPYAGGGGDEQYF	TGTGCCAGCAGTTCCCCTTATGCGGGAGGGGGTGGCGACGAGCAGTACTTC
17	TRBV4-1	TRBJ1-1	once	TRBD1	CASSLNPGGPLDTEAFF	TGCGCCAGCAGCCTCAACCCAGGGGGACCCTTGGACACTGAAGCTTTCTTT
15	TRBV7-7	TRBJ2-1	.	TRBD1	CASSPNRGRLNEQFF	TGTGCCAGCAGCCCCAACAGGGGGCGGCTCAATGAGCAGTTCTTC
16	TRBV5-1	TRBJ2-1	.	TRBD2	CASSLEETSPYNEQFF	TGCGCCAGCAGCTTGGAGGAGACTAGCCCCTACAATGAGCAGTTCTTC
15	TRBV5-8	TRBJ2-6	few	.	CASSLVSSGANVLTF	TGTGCCAGCAGCTTAGTCAGCTCTGGGGCCAACGTCCTGACTTTC
15	TRBV19	TRBJ2-1	.	TRBD1	CASSIGTGTYNEQFF	TGTGCCAGTAGTATAGGGACAGGGACCTACAATGAGCAGTTCTTC
15	TRBV12-1	TRBJ1-1	.	.	CASSFRPLMNTEAFF	TGTGCCAGCAGCTTCAGGCCACTCATGAACACTGAAGCTTTCTTT
14	TRBV29-1	TRBJ2-3	.	TRBD2	CSVGLAGGTDTQYF	TGCAGCGTTGGGCTAGCGGGAGGCACAGATACGCAGTATTTT
18	TRBV25-1	TRBJ2-1	.	.	CASSESSGALNSYNEQFF	TGTGCCAGCAGTGAATCTTCTGGGGCATTAAACTCCTACAATGAGCAGTTCTTC
13	TRBV19	TRBJ2-1	.	TRBD2	CASGLAGYNEQFF	TGTGCCAGTGGACTAGCGGGCTACAATGAGCAGTTCTTC
14	TRBV6-1	TRBJ2-1	.	.	CASTGRGEYNEQFF	TGTGCCAGCACGGGCAGGGGCGAATACAATGAGCAGTTCTTC
14	TRBV11-2	TRBJ2-3	.	TRBD2	CASSAGLAEDTQYF	TGTGCCAGCAGCGCGGGACTAGCTGAGGATACGCAGTATTTT
16	TRBV4-3	TRBJ2-2	few	.	CASRVELGVYTGELFF	TGCGCCAGCAGGGTGGAACTAGGCGTTTACACCGGGGAGCTGTTTTTT
13	TRBV30	TRBJ1-5	.	TRBD1	CACAGGGNQPQHF	TGTGCCTGTGCAGGGGGCGGAAATCAGCCCCAGCATTTT
14	TRBV5-8	TRBJ1-6	.	TRBD1	CASSRDRARSPLHF	TGTGCCAGCAGCCGGGACAGGGCACGTTCACCCCTCCACTTT
16	TRBV4-2	TRBJ2-1	.	TRBD1	CASSQIGQGLNNEQFF	TGTGCCAGCAGCCAAATAGGACAGGGTTTGAACAATGAGCAGTTCTTC
16	TRBV28	TRBJ2-1	.	TRBD2	CASSAPHTSGLGGQFF	TGTGCCAGCAGTGCCCCCCATACTAGCGGGCTTGGGGGGCAGTTCTTC
15	TRBV2	TRBJ1-5	.	.	CASGRASGSNQPQHF	TGTGCCAGCGGCAGGGCATCAGGGAGCAATCAGCCCCAGCATTTT
15	TRBV4-1	TRBJ2-7	.	TRBD1	CASSQERPDRDEQYF	TGCGCCAGCAGCCAAGAAAGGCCCGACAGGGACGAGCAGTACTTC
16	TRBV7-9	TRBJ1-4	once	TRBD1	CASSLGTGGTNEKLFF	TGTGCCAGCAGCTTAGGGACAGGGGGAACTAATGAAAAACTGTTTTTT
17	TRBV6-4	TRBJ2-7	.	TRBD1	CASCQELTGTGSVEQYF	TGTGCCAGCTGCCAGGAGTTAACCGGGACAGGCTCTGTAGAGCAGTACTTC
14	TRBV6-6	TRBJ1-2	.	TRBD1	CASSIPGQGYGYTF	TGTGCCAGCAGTATTCCGGGACAGGGCTATGGCTACACCTTC
16	TRBV4-2	TRBJ1-2	.	TRBD1	CASSPTGGNRGGGYTF	TGTGCCAGCAGCCCGACTGGCGGGAACAGGGGGGGTGGCTACACCTTC
15	TRBV5-1	TRBJ2-5	once	.	CASSLAATEKETQYF	TGCGCCAGCAGCTTGGCCGCGACAGAGAAAGAGACCCAGTACTTC
11	TRBV10-3	TRBJ2-7	.	.	CAISGSREQYF	TGTGCCATCAGCGGGTCACGCGAGCAGTACTTC
16	TRBV6-1	TRBJ2-5	.	.	CASSEAVLQGTETQYF	TGTGCCAGCAGTGAAGCGGTACTACAGGGAACAGAGACCCAGTACTTC
16	TRBV18	TRBJ2-2	.	TRBD2	CASSPGLAGANGELFF	TGTGCCAGCTCACCTGGACTAGCGGGAGCTAACGGGGAGCTGTTTTTT
14	TRBV15	TRBJ1-1	.	.	CATSPHRVNTEAFF	TGTGCCACCAGCCCTCATAGAGTGAACACTGAAGCTTTCTTT
15	TRBV2	TRBJ1-5	.	.	CASRKPGQINQPQHF	TGTGCCAGCAGGAAGCCAGGACAAATAAATCAGCCCCAGCATTTT
13	TRBV7-2	TRBJ1-5	.	.	CASSWGRGQPQHF	TGTGCCAGCAGCTGGGGAAGGGGGCAGCCCCAGCATTTT
15	TRBV4-1	TRBJ2-7	.	TRBD1	CASSQGGQATYEQYF	TGCGCCAGCAGCCAAGGGGGACAGGCGACCTACGAGCAGTACTTC
14	TRBV5-5	TRBJ1-2	.	TRBD1	CASSTGPTGGGYTF	TGTGCCAGCAGCACTGGCCCTACAGGGGGAGGCTACACCTTC
15	TRBV19	TRBJ2-7	.	TRBD2	CASSNGLAGSYEQYF	TGTGCCAGTAGTAACGGACTAGCGGGATCCTACGAGCAGTACTTC
14	TRBV4-1	TRBJ1-4	.	TRBD1	CASSQVTGGFKLFF	TGCGCCAGCAGCCAAGTGACAGGGGGGTTTAAACTGTTTTTT
16	TRBV28	TRBJ2-1	.	TRBD2	CASSPTLAGRYNEQFF	TGTGCCAGCAGCCCAACCCTAGCGGGAAGATACAATGAGCAGTTCTTC
15	TRBV4-2	TRBJ1-4	.	.	CASSQRIPGDEKLFF	TGTGCCAGCAGCCAAAGGATTCCAGGGGATGAAAAACTGTTTTTT
16	TRBV14	TRBJ2-7	.	TRBD1	CASSLIRDRDFHEQYF	TGTGCCAGCAGCCTAATCCGGGACAGGGATTTCCACGAGCAGTACTTC
15	TRBV2	TRBJ1-1	once	TRBD1	CASRTGTGRGTEAFF	TGTGCCAGCAGAACGGGGACAGGTAGGGGCACTGAAGCTTTCTTT
17	TRBV9	TRBJ2-1	.	TRBD2	CASSPSSGVFSYNEQFF	TGTGCCAGCAGCCCTTCTAGCGGGGTATTCTCCTACAATGAGCAGTTCTTC
15	TRBV6-5	TRBJ1-5	.	.	CASSPLSKFNQPQHF	TGTGCCAGCAGTCCCCTGAGTAAGTTTAATCAGCCCCAGCATTTT
14	TRBV7-9	TRBJ1-2	.	TRBD1	CASSWDRENYGYTF	TGTGCCAGCAGCTGGGACAGGGAAAACTATGGCTACACCTTC